The clone carrying this TCR beta chain was found a few times. Its target is not known. The V and J ends lost 2 bases and 2 bases, in that order; junction bases with no gene match: 4. Germline CDR1 DFQATT, CDR2 SNEGSKA (reference sequence). The CDR3 covers 14 residues. The TCRbeta library was prepared with unique molecular identifiers. One entry per CDR3 protein, called by TCRdb with MiXCR from the PCR reads. Of around 90,000 distinct CDR3 sequences detected, 15% to 19% appear once; the ten largest clones hold 15% to 20%. This entry belongs to a study of T-cell reconstitution after alpha-beta-depleted transplantation in children. Points from the study as a whole: T-cell counts and diversity at one year post-transplant came mainly from newly produced T cells. Approximately two months post-transplant, alpha-beta T cells reportedly originated from several hundred expanded graft clones.

The V call is TRBV20-1, the J call TRBJ2-3, with 7 bases fitting TRBD2. The sequence derives from a male patient under 10 years old who had a stem cell transplant for acute lymphoblastic leukemia, so the T cells may come from the graft donor. The sequences come from PBMCs, mostly from graft donor cells, collected 180 days after TCRalphabeta/CD19-depleted stem cell transplant. The CDR3 is CSARLAGNTDTQYF. The DNA for the CDR3 is TGCAGTGCTAGATTAGCGGGTAACACAGATACGCAGTATTTT.